The 14 T cell receptor beta chains listed next were all sequenced from one sample in a study of graft-versus-host responses after intestinal transplantation. The data were produced by immunoSEQ multiplex PCR, yet TCRdb's version contains in-frame clones alone and is incomplete. The profile covers some 40,000 clones, with over 90% appearing a single time and approximately 20% taken by the ten largest. What these receptors recognize is not known. This sample comprised unstimulated CD8+ T cells sorted from spleen or lymph node cells, obtained before transplant. Every receptor here comes from a human donor who was the organ donor for an intestinal transplant.

This clone was counted only a few times. The chain couples TRBV4-3 to TRBJ2-7; D remains unclear. This CDR3 spans 14 amino acids. CDR1 is LGHNA, CDR2 YSLEER, per germline. V was pared by 1 base and J by 0 bases, with 7 bases between. The CDR3 sequence: CASSQGQNSYEQYF. The CDR3 DNA sequence: TGCGCCAGCAGCCAAGGGCAGAACTCCTACGAGCAGTACTTC.

For the CDR3, the DNA is TGTGCCAGCAGCTTTGGCGACCAAGAGACCCAGTACTTC. Amino acids: CASSFGDQETQYF. The chain links TRBV11-2 to TRBJ2-5; D not resolved. The CDR3 loop spans 13 amino acids. Deletions cut 3 bases from V and 0 bases from J, with 5 bases between. The germline CDR1 and CDR2 sequences are SGHAT and FQNNGV.

The chain uses TRBV7-6 and TRBJ2-1; 8 nucleotides agree with TRBD2. Trimming took 1 base from V and 2 from J; bases not matched to a gene: 10. CDR1 is SGHVS and CDR2 is FNYEAQ in the germline V gene. The CDR3 totals 18 residues. The CDR3 loop is CASSLGSSGHPTYNEQFF. CDR3 bases: TGTGCCAGCAGCTTAGGTTCTAGCGGGCACCCAACCTACAATGAGCAGTTCTTC. Combining the CDR3 with reference TRBV7-6 and TRBJ2-1 gives the whole variable domain GAGVSQSPRYKVTKRGQDVALRCDPISGHVSLYWYRQALGQGPEFLTYFNYEAQQDKSGLPNDRFSAERPEGSISTLTIQRTEQRDSAMYRCASSLGSSGHPTYNEQFFGPGTRLTVL.

The gene calls are TRBV11-2 and TRBJ2-7, with 10 bases identical to TRBD1. The V gene end was trimmed by 4 bases and the J gene end by 3 bases; junction bases not matched to a gene: 9. This CDR3 is 16 amino acids long. The germline CDR1 and CDR2 sequences are SGHAT and FQNNGV. In DNA form, the CDR3 reads TGTGCCAGCAGCTCAACATCCGGGACAGGGGACTACGAGCAGTACTTC. This codes for CASSSTSGTGDYEQYF. Complete variable domain (other parts from reference TRBV11-2 and TRBJ2-7): EAGVAQSPRYKIIEKRQSVAFWCNPISGHATLYWYQQILGQGPKLLIQFQNNGVVDDSQLPKDRFSAERLKGVDSTLKIQPAKLEDSAVYLCASSSTSGTGDYEQYFGPGTRLTVT.

A word on this clone: A junction boundary mismatches the germline segment, possibly from a read error. V gene TRBV11-1 combines with J gene TRBJ1-1, with D unclear. The CDR3 sequence is 13 residues long. Germline CDR1 SGHAT, CDR2 FQDESV (reference sequence). In DNA form, the CDR3 reads TGTGCCAGCACCTTAGGAGGGAACACTGAAGCTTTCTTT. This translates into CASTLGGNTEAFF.

V is TRBV5-1 and J is TRBJ2-7, with 7 bases lining up with TRBD2. The CDR3 runs to 15 residues. Per germline, CDR1 SGHRS and CDR2 YFSETQ. Trimming removed 2 bases from V and 7 bases from J; junction bases left unmatched: 12. The CDR3 sequence: CASSFYREATREQYF. The CDR3 coding sequence is TGCGCCAGCAGCTTTTACCGGGAGGCCACTAGGGAGCAGTACTTC.

The chain uses TRBV28 and TRBJ2-2; D perhaps matches TRBD2 (5 bases). Germline V lookup: CDR1 MDHEN, CDR2 SYDVKM. Trimming pared 8 bases from V and 6 bases from J, leaving 13 bases between. The CDR3 spans 13 residues. CDR3 nucleotides: TGTGCCAGCGGCCCTTCTAGCTCCGGGGAGCTGTTTTTT. Encoded protein: CASGPSSSGELFF.

The chain couples TRBV7-8 to TRBJ2-7; perhaps TRBD1 as D (6 bases). CDR1 is SGHVS and CDR2 is FQNEAQ in the germline V gene. The CDR3 extends over 14 amino acids. V lost 1 base to trimming and J lost 5 bases, with 12 bases between them. The CDR3 region has the DNA TGTGCCAGCAGCTTAGGGCAGGGGCTCGACGAGCAGTACTTC. This translates into CASSLGQGLDEQYF.

The genes are TRBV7-2 and TRBJ2-1; D unclear. The CDR3 runs to 14 residues. V lost 1 base and J lost 8, with 12 bases in between. Germline CDR1 reads SGHTA; CDR2 reads FQGNSA. The DNA for the CDR3 is TGTGCCAGCAGCTTAGTCGTCAGCAGCGATGAGCAGTTCTTC. It specifies CASSLVVSSDEQFF.

This clone was seen only once. V usage is TRBV9 and J usage is TRBJ2-1; no firm D call. The CDR3 sequence is 13 residues long. Germline assignment: CDR1 SGDLS and CDR2 YYNGEE. The ends were cut back, 4 bases at V and 4 bases at J, with 9 bases in the middle. The CDR3 nucleotides are TGTGCCAGCAGCTCCGGTTGGTACAATGAGCAGTTCTTC. Its translation is CASSSGWYNEQFF. The whole variable domain, remainder taken from reference TRBV9 and TRBJ2-1, is DSGVTQTPKHLITATGQRVTLRCSPRSGDLSVYWYQQSLDQGLQFLIQYYNGEERAKGNILERFSAQQFPDLHSELNLSSLELGDSALYFCASSSGWYNEQFFGPGTRLTVL.

This clone was seen just once. This chain uses TRBV7-3 with TRBJ2-1; 8 nucleotides align to TRBD2. Germline loops: CDR1 SGHTA, CDR2 FQGTGA. The CDR3 runs 17 residues. V dropped 1 base and J dropped 3; count of bases not matched to a gene: 8. In nucleotides, the CDR3 is TGTGCCAGCAGCTTAAAGGGACTAGGCCCATACTACAATGAGCAGTTCTTC. Translated: CASSLKGLGPYYNEQFF.

The chain carries TRBV28 and TRBJ2-7; D unclear. CDR1 and CDR2 from the germline V gene are MDHEN and SYDVKM. The CDR3 loop spans 11 amino acids. The V gene lost 5 bases and the J gene lost 3 bases, with 5 bases spanning the gap. Here the CDR3 DNA reads TGTGCCAGCAGTGCTAGCTACGAGCAGTACTTC. Its protein product is CASSASYEQYF.

The CDR3 sequence is CASRQVDSTDTQYF. The DNA for the CDR3 is TGTGCCAGCAGACAGGTCGATAGCACAGATACGCAGTATTTT. The chain employs TRBV28 and TRBJ2-3; TRBD1 is a possible D gene (5 bases). CDR3 length: 14 residues. CDR1 and CDR2 (germline): MDHEN, SYDVKM. The V and J ends lost 6 bases and 0 bases respectively, with 10 bases between them.

Only one count was recorded for this clone. This chain uses TRBV29-1 with TRBJ2-5; TRBD1 agrees at 9 bases. V gave up 4 bases and J gave up 3 bases; unmatched junction bases: 12. This CDR3 comprises 16 residues. Germline CDR1 is SQVTM and CDR2 is ANQGSEA. This CDR3 reads CSVARDRDFSEETQYF. In DNA form, the CDR3 reads TGCAGCGTTGCCCGGGACAGGGACTTTTCTGAAGAGACCCAGTACTTC.